This T cell receptor (beta chain) was identified in a study of T cells in Graves' hyperthyroidism and ophthalmopathy. Looking at the study overall: Peripheral blood was taken when the disease was first diagnosed, before any treatment began. Whole-study results and caveats: Also found in blood were most expanded thyroid clonotypes above 0.001.

As for this clonotype: Its antigen is not known.

Amplification yielded TCR beta CDR3 regions, with RNA transcripts as the source. TCR CDR3 regions were first amplified by RT-PCR with HTBI primers. MiXCR, applied by TCRdb to the multiplex PCR reads, yields one record per CDR3 protein. This sample carries roughly 580,000 distinct CDR3 sequences, over 11% of them seen once, and the ten largest clones take almost 6%. With 6 bases clipped from V and 1 base from J, the junction kept 6 bases outside the gene matches. The CDR3 runs 15 residues. The germline V gene has CDR1 SEHNR and CDR2 FQNEAQ (reference sequence). The chain recombines TRBV7-9 with TRBJ1-3; 7 bases agree with TRBD1. Material for sequencing was blood. The sequence was collected from a woman aged 25 to 39 with Graves' hyperthyroidism that later progressed to Graves' ophthalmopathy. CDR3 sequence reads: CASRPTGESGNTIYF. The DNA of the CDR3 is TGTGCCAGCAGACCAACAGGGGAATCTGGAAACACCATATATTTT.